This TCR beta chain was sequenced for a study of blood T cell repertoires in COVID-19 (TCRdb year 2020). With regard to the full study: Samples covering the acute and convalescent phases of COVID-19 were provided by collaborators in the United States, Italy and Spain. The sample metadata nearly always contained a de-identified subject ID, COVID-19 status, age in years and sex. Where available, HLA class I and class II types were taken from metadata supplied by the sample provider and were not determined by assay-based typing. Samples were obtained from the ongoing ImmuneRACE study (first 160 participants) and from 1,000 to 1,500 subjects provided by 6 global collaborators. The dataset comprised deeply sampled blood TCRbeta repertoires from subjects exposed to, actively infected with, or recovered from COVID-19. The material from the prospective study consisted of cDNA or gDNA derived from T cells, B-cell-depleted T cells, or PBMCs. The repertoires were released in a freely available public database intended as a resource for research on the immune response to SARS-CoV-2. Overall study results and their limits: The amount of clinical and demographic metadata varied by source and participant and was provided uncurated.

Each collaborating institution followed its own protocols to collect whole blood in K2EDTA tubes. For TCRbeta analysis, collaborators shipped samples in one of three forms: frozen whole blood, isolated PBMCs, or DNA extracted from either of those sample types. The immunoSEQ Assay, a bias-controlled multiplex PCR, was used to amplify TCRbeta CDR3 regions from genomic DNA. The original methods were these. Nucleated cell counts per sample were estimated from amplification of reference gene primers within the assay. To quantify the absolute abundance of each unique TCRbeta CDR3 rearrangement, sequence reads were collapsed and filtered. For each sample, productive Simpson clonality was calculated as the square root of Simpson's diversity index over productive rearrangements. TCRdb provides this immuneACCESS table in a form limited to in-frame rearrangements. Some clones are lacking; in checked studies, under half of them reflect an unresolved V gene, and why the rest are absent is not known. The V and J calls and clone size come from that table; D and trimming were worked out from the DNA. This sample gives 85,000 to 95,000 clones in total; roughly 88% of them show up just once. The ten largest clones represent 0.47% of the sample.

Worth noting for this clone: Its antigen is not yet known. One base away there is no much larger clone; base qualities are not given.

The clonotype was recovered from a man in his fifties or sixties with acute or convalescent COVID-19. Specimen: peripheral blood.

The bases read TGTGCCAGTAGTACCCATACTACAGGGCCATCAGGGGAGACCCAGTACTTC. The encoded protein is CASSTHTTGPSGETQYF. The chain couples TRBV19 to TRBJ2-5; TRBD1 is possibly the D segment (6 matching bases). Its CDR3 holds 17 amino acids, cysteine through phenylalanine. The CDR3 DNA has 51 bases and is translated from base 1. Trimming takes 4 bases from V and 5 bases from J, and the germline ends sit 23 bases apart. From a lookup of the germline V gene (reference sequence), CDR1 and CDR2 are LNHDA and SQIVND.